Reported below is one TCR beta chain. This sample is drawn from a study of blood T cell repertoires in COVID-19. Study-wide context: The United States, Italy and Spain provided the acute and convalescent COVID-19 samples.

Repertoires were generated with immunoSEQ multiplex PCR, while TCRdb's copy carries only in-frame clones and drops some. The repertoire holds around 260,000 clones, with roughly 85% as singletons. This sequence originates from a woman aged 45 to 65 who had recovered from COVID-19. The sample taken for sequencing was peripheral blood.

The CDR3 nucleotides are TGCGCCAGCAGTCCTGGGGGTCAGGGGGTTCGCGGGGCCAACGTCCTGACTTTC. It codes for CASSPGGQGVRGANVLTF. The rearrangement uses TRBV5-1 and TRBJ2-6, with 7 positions matching TRBD1. J gave up 4 bases and V 5 bases, and 15 bases lay outside the gene matches. Germline V gene sequence: CDR1 SGHRS, CDR2 YFSETQ. The CDR3 is 18 residues long.